Here is one TCR beta chain with its context. The source of the sample is a study of blood T cell repertoires in COVID-19. The table came from immunoSEQ multiplex PCR; TCRdb's copy has only in-frame clones and leaves some out. The sample lists tens of thousands of clones; 70% to 90% were seen once. This CDR3 spans 14 amino acids. V was clipped by 5 bases and J by 7 bases, with 17 bases between them. Germline V gene sequence: CDR1 MDHEN, CDR2 SYDVKM. Sequencing was performed on peripheral blood. This sequence was found in a human donor with acute or convalescent COVID-19. The donor label of this sample is uncertain. The chain combines TRBV28 with TRBJ1-2, with a tentative D call TRBD1 (6 bases). This CDR3 is CASSLIPGVSGYTF. The CDR3 DNA is TGTGCCAGCAGTCTCATTCCAGGGGTCTCTGGCTACACCTTC.